This entry is about one T cell receptor beta chain. Its antigen is not identified. Both 60 Vbeta primers and 13 Jbeta primers went into the PCR. Assay: immunoSEQ multiplex PCR; the TCRdb copy retains only in-frame clones and omits some. This sample has some 200,000 clones, with roughly 77% found just once. When sampled, the donors appeared nominally healthy, though they likely had unrecorded immune exposures. These data belong to a study of cytomegalovirus exposure and HLA in healthy donors. The CDR3 extends over 16 amino acids. Germline V gene sequence: CDR1 LNHNV, CDR2 YYDKDF (reference sequence). Unmatched junction bases numbered 11, after V lost 3 bases and J lost 6 bases. The study's findings and limits: It was likely that a cluster of highly shared sequence variants was a sequencing artifact. Highest at DRB1 and lowest at HLA-C, TCR association rates differed among HLA loci in a later analysis.

This chain joins TRBV15 and TRBJ2-1, with 7 bases lining up with TRBD1. The sequence was obtained from a male donor in good health and CMV-seropositive. The sequenced material came from PBMCs. The CDR3 bases are TGTGCCACCAGCAGGCACAGGGGCGTTACGGGCAATGAGCAGTTCTTC. Protein: CATSRHRGVTGNEQFF.